This T cell receptor (beta chain) came from a study of regulatory T cells in long-lasting Graves disease (dated by TCRdb to the early 2020s). Some background on the complete study: In the newly diagnosed Graves' disease group, patients had been taking antithyroid drugs for less than 3 months. Persistent Graves' disease patients were compared with newly diagnosed Graves' disease patients by peripheral blood TCR sequencing and RNA sequencing. The study took place in China and was registered as a clinical trial. TCR sequencing covered some 13 persistent and approximately 20 newly diagnosed Graves' disease patients, some 33 samples in total. Paper-wide results and their limitations: A larger number of public clonotypes was shared among persistent patients (2,741) than among newly diagnosed patients (around 970). Because the primary lesion, thyroid tissue, could not be accessed, the study looked at peripheral blood alone. Persistent Graves' disease patients showed lower TCR Shannon entropy and fewer highly expanded clones than newly diagnosed patients, suggesting clonal expansion. Persistent disease showed preferential use of TRBV28, TRBJ1-2 and TRBJ2-5, whereas newly diagnosed disease favored TRBV20-1 and TRBJ2-1. Sequencing and analysis were limited to the TCR beta chain. The small sample size was acknowledged by the authors as a limitation that may reduce accuracy.

The time point label, as the study defines it: newly diagnosed GD, antithyroid drugs for less than 3 months. For both TCR sequencing and RNA sequencing, RNA was extracted from PBMCs in TRIzol. The diagnosis of Graves' disease was made according to American Thyroid Association guidelines. Patients were recruited from an endocrinology department in Xi'an, China. Each patient gave around 9.2 milliliters of peripheral blood, collected in an EDTA anticoagulant tube. Ficoll Paque Plus density gradient separation was used to isolate PBMCs, and no further T cell sorting was done. RNA quality was checked with an Agilent 2100 Bioanalyzer and agarose gel, and concentration with a NanoDrop 2000. Preparation of the library involved multiplex PCR. The instrument given in TCRdb is Illumina HiSeq 4000. CDR3 regions were amplified by Arm-PCR with iRepertoire HTBI primers to construct TCR beta libraries. Before sequencing, the PCR products went through gel purification. On the authors' methods: Gene usage analysis of CDR3 amino acid clonotypes relied on the 55 to 80 TRBV and 13 to 15 TRBJ segments identified across samples. COPE and FqMerger were used to merge filtered high-quality paired reads into contigs. BLAST was used to align contigs to IMGT TRBV, TRBD and TRBJ reference genes, with CDR3 defined following IMGT. Any clonotype with a frequency above 0.1% was classified as a highly expanded clone. Shannon entropy was used to measure repertoire diversity, and the Gini coefficient was used to measure V-J evenness. A clonotype was considered public if more than one individual shared it. The public reads were reprocessed in TCRdb via fastp at Q25 and MiXCR, keeping in-frame beta chains. Entries are consolidated by CDR3 protein sequence, retaining the most common genes and DNA. The V and J calls were determined by TCRdb, not by the authors. This sample has roughly 360,000 distinct CDR3 sequences in its table, and 12% of those were observed once. Of the sample, 15% to 20% is held by the ten largest clones.

This clonotype was seen repeatedly, ten times or more. Its antigen target is currently unknown. No per-base quality is available; no much larger clone lies one base away. As encoded in the germline V gene, CDR1 is SGHTA while CDR2 is FQGNSA. V lost 5 bases and J lost 3 bases; the stretch between them is 26 bases long. The CDR3, cysteine through phenylalanine, is 18 amino acids long. CDR3 DNA only is kept here, 54 bases in frame from base 1. A further study also used this sample, focusing on T cells in Graves' hyperthyroidism and ophthalmopathy. As that second paper reports: A patient counted as having stable Graves' hyperthyroidism if no progression to ophthalmopathy occurred over 18 months of follow-up. The hyperthyroidism patients were between 18 and 65 years old and newly diagnosed, with a disease duration of less than 2 months. Patients with uncontrolled infections, other autoimmune diseases, pregnancy or lactation were excluded. Diagnoses were based on clinical symptoms, serum thyroxine and TRAb, thyroid ultrasound and orbital computed tomography. The first round of RT-PCR for the TCR CDR3 was performed with the HTBI primer set and the Qiagen OneStep RT-PCR kit. Most expanded thyroid clonotypes (frequency above 0.001) were also detected in blood, suggesting blood repertoires may reflect thyroid immune responses. A model built on a 13 V-J signature distinguished ophthalmopathy from stable hyperthyroidism, reaching around 90% sensitivity and 81.08% specificity in cross-validation and 80%/75% in testing. In validation, progression to ophthalmopathy was predicted by the model with roughly 71% sensitivity and 72% to 85% specificity, a median of roughly 6 months before onset. TCR V-J signatures able to tell the groups apart were searched for in a discovery cohort of 100 or so patients, of whom roughly 42 had Graves' ophthalmopathy and 57 had stable Graves' hyperthyroidism. Prospective prediction of ophthalmopathy was tested in an independent validation cohort of about 19 hyperthyroidism patients and 15 to 17 patients who later progressed to ophthalmopathy. The approximately 90 discovery patients were divided at random into training and test sets in a 7:3 ratio. The study also compared thyroid tissue and blood T-cell repertoires from roughly six Graves' hyperthyroidism patients. After sampling, hyperthyroidism patients received methimazole starting at 30 mg daily, and ophthalmopathy patients received high-dose intravenous methylprednisolone. The libraries were constructed in a second round of multiplex PCR and then size-selected and purified. Libraries were sequenced paired-end with 100 bp reads on an Illumina HiSeq2000. SOAPnuke was used to process the raw data, removing reads that contained adapters or uncalled bases, had a mean Phred below 15, or lacked an exact match to the constant primer or identifier. High-quality paired reads were merged with COPE v1.2.5, and unique nucleotide sequences were defined as clonotypes. MiTCR v1.1 was used to align clonotypes to the IMGT TRBV, TRBD and TRBJ reference segments. The analysis included only V-J combinations with a frequency above 0.0001, which together covered 99% to 99.2% of the repertoires. A TCS score was defined as the ratio of F50 (clonal expansion) to E x V (chaos), with BLOSUM62-based TCRdist applied between CDR3 peptides within each V-J. Welch's t-statistics and random forest reduced 450 to 600 V-J features to about 12, which were used in a naive Bayes classifier (R e1071). No statistical method was used to set the sample size in advance, and investigators knew the group allocation. According to the paper, TCR Vbeta CDR3 sequencing was carried out on about 140 peripheral blood samples, which came from over 40 ophthalmopathy, 80 or so hyperthyroidism and approximately 17 progressor patients.

The clonotype comes from a woman younger than 30 with Graves disease. Donor details come from another sample of the same person, matched by shared clones. Sequencing used peripheral blood mononuclear cells (PBMCs), obtained at new diagnosis, from a patient treated with antithyroid drugs. The rearrangement joined TRBV7-2 to TRBJ2-7; the D gene identity is not certain. The CDR3 region has the sequence CASSPRLTSTLVHYEQYF. The DNA sequence is TGTGCCAGCAGCCCGCGTCTAACTTCCACGTTAGTTCACTACGAGCAGTACTTC.